This TCR beta chain is from a study of cytomegalovirus exposure and HLA in healthy donors. The overall study: Out of about 179 million T cells, an earlier analysis found about 100 million unique TCR beta sequences in total. HLA-typed donors contributed around 85 million unique TCRs, which were held in an early data release. General study results and limits: The study listed 164 cytomegalovirus-associated TCR beta chains. In a later analysis, HLA-C alleles had the fewest associated TCRs, DRB1 alleles the most.

In regard to this clone: Its antigen is not identified.

Both 60 Vbeta primers and 13 Jbeta primers went into the PCR. Method: immunoSEQ multiplex PCR; TCRdb's copy keeps in-frame clones and lacks some. The repertoire includes 130,000 to 150,000 clones, 65% to 80% of them detected once, and 10% to 15% sits in the top ten. The source material was PBMCs. The TCR comes from a man aged 40-49 years in good health and CMV-seropositive.

The CDR3 region has the DNA TGTGCCAGCAACCCGACGAGACTAGCGGTGGAGACCCAGTACTTC. Amino acid sequence: CASNPTRLAVETQYF. The chain joins TRBV28 to TRBJ2-5, with 9 bases identical to TRBD2. The CDR3 runs 15 residues. V shed 7 bases and J 5 bases; nucleotides not matched to a gene: 11. Per the germline V gene, CDR1 is MDHEN and CDR2 is SYDVKM.